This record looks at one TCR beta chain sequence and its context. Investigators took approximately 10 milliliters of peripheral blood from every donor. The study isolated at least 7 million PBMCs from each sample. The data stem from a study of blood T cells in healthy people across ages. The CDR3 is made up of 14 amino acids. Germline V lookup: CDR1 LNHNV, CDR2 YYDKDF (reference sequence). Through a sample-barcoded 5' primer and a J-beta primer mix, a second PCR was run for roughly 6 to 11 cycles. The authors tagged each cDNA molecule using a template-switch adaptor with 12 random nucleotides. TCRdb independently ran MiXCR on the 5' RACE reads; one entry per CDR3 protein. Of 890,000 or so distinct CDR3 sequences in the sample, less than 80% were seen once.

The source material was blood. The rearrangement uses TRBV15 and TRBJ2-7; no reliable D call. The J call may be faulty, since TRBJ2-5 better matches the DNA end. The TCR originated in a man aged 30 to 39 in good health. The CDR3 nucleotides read TGTGCCACCAGCAGAGGGAAAACAGCCGGGACCCAGTACTTC. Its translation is CATSRGKTAGTQYF.